These 27 T cell receptor beta chains were all obtained from the same sample, sequenced in a study of shared clonotypes between healthy human individuals. The protocol was immunoSEQ multiplex PCR, while the TCRdb copy is restricted to in-frame clones and leaves out a portion. Of more than 2,000,000 clones detected, around nine tenths appear once; the ten largest clones hold roughly 0.13%. Material for sequencing was naive CD4+ T cells sorted from blood. Subset described: CD45RA+ positively selected. These receptors originate from a man between 18 and 29 years old in good health.

The chain carries TRBV7-9 and TRBJ2-7, with D hard to call. The germline V gene has CDR1 SEHNR and CDR2 FQNEAQ (reference sequence). Between the trimmed V and J ends, which lost 5 bases and 2 bases, there was a span of 10 bases. The CDR3 consists of 13 residues. In nucleotides, the CDR3 is TGTGCCAGCAGCCCAGTATTCGCCTACGAGCAGTACTTC. Amino acids: CASSPVFAYEQYF.

The chain combines TRBV29-1 with TRBJ2-7; tentatively, D is TRBD2 (7 bases). The germline V and J ends were trimmed by 4 bases and 4 bases, with 11 bases remaining between them. The CDR3 length is 12 residues. Germline lookup yields CDR1 SQVTM and CDR2 ANQGSEA. CDR3 sequence: CSVGGGRYEQYF. The CDR3 DNA sequence: TGCAGCGTTGGGGGGGGGCGGTACGAGCAGTACTTC.

The chain has TRBV27 and TRBJ2-7, with 10 bases fitting TRBD1. This CDR3 comprises 13 residues. J lost 5 bases, V lost 9 bases, and 7 bases had no gene match. Germline V lookup: CDR1 MNHEY, CDR2 SMNVEV (reference sequence). The CDR3 DNA is TGTGCCAGTTCCTCCGGGACAGGGGACGAGCAGTACTTC. Its protein product is CASSSGTGDEQYF.

The V call is TRBV6-6, the J call TRBJ1-3, with D unresolved. CDR1 is MNHNY and CDR2 is SVGAGI in the germline V gene (reference sequence). Trimming left V 6 bases short and J 4 bases short, with 16 bases between. CDR3 length: 15 residues. The CDR3 reads CASSLQPTWGNTIYF. CDR3 bases: TGTGCCAGCAGCCTCCAACCGACCTGGGGAAACACCATATATTTT.

The J gene is TRBJ1-2, the V gene TRBV5-8; TRBD1 matches 7 bases. The germline V gene encodes CDR1 SGHTS and CDR2 YDEGEE. J was trimmed by 2 bases and V by 4 bases; bases with no gene match: 11. The CDR3 consists of 16 residues. For the CDR3, the DNA is TGTGCCAGCAGCCCAGACAGGGCCCGCGCAAACTATGGCTACACCTTC. Its translation is CASSPDRARANYGYTF.

This chain joins TRBV30 and TRBJ2-7; 8 bases agree with TRBD2. Germline CDR1 reads GTSNPN; CDR2 reads SVGIG (reference sequence). This CDR3 region has 15 residues. V gave up 3 bases and J gave up 1 base; unmatched junction bases: 8. Written as DNA, the CDR3 is TGTGCCTGGAGCTATCCGGGACTAGGATCCTACGAGCAGTACTTC. It encodes CAWSYPGLGSYEQYF.

The chain uses TRBV27 and TRBJ2-3; no reliable D call. Germline CDR1 reads MNHEY; CDR2 reads SMNVEV (reference sequence). The CDR3 is 15 residues long. The V end lost 3 bases, the J end lost 2 bases, and 12 bases lay between the germline ends. The CDR3 nucleotides are TGTGCCAGCAGTTTGGGCACGCGGAACACAGATACGCAGTATTTT. It is translated as CASSLGTRNTDTQYF.

The V and J genes are TRBV25-1 and TRBJ2-3, with a tentative D call TRBD2 (6 bases). CDR1 is MGHDK and CDR2 is SYGVNS in the germline V gene. Trimming took off 2 bases at V and 2 bases at J, with 14 bases between the two ends. The CDR3 spans 16 residues. The CDR3 bases are TGTGCCAGCAGTGAAGGGGACTTATGGGTCACAGATACGCAGTATTTT. It encodes CASSEGDLWVTDTQYF.

This clone occurred once. The genes are TRBV6-6 and TRBJ2-1; 11 nucleotides line up with TRBD2. This CDR3 contains 16 residues. Per germline, CDR1 MNHNY and CDR2 SVGAGI (reference sequence). With 2 bases clipped from V and 7 bases from J, the junction kept 7 bases outside the gene matches. The CDR3 here is CASSYPGTSGINEQFF. The CDR3 DNA sequence: TGTGCCAGCAGTTACCCAGGGACTAGCGGTATTAATGAGCAGTTCTTC.

Of note for this clone: Other DNA sequences in the sample encode the same CDR3. This chain connects TRBV7-2 to TRBJ2-6; no definite D call. This CDR3 is built from 15 residues. V shed 2 bases and J shed 0 bases, with 5 bases lying between them. CDR1 SGHTA and CDR2 FQGNSA come from the germline V gene. CDR3 amino acids: CASSLFGSGANVLTF. Here the CDR3 DNA reads TGTGCCAGCAGCTTATTCGGCTCTGGGGCCAACGTCCTGACTTTC.

The rearrangement links TRBV11-2 to TRBJ2-1, with a tentative D call TRBD2 (7 bases). Germline V gives CDR1 SGHAT, CDR2 FQNNGV. This CDR3 region has 15 residues. V shed 4 bases and J shed 13 bases, with 23 bases lying between them. Written as DNA, the CDR3 is TGTGCCAGCAGCTCCATCGGGGGGCAGCTTGGGACCCAGTTCTTC. This gives the protein CASSSIGGQLGTQFF.

Regarding this clone: Other nucleotide sequences in the sample specify the same CDR3. The chain has TRBV20-1 and TRBJ2-7; a weak D match, TRBD1 (6 bases). The CDR3 covers 11 residues. V shed 3 bases and J shed 6 bases, with 9 bases lying between them. The V gene's germline CDR1 is DFQATT and CDR2 SNEGSKA (reference sequence). The CDR3 coding sequence is TGCAGTGCTAGTACAGGGTTCGAGCAGTACTTC. Translating gives CSASTGFEQYF.

The chain uses TRBV15 and TRBJ2-7, with D unresolved. This CDR3 is built from 14 residues. Germline loops: CDR1 LNHNV, CDR2 YYDKDF (reference sequence). Trimming took 1 base from V and 4 from J, leaving 11 bases between them. CDR3 bases: TGTGCCACCAGCAGAGGCGAGTTGGGATACGAGCAGTACTTC. It is translated as CATSRGELGYEQYF.

V gene TRBV2 combines with J gene TRBJ1-5; 7 bases align to TRBD1. CDR1 is SNHLY, CDR2 FYNNEI, per germline. This CDR3 has 15 residues. V gave up 3 bases and J gave up 7 bases; unmatched junction bases: 9. The CDR3, as DNA: TGTGCCAGCAGTGATCGGTCAGGGGGTGGACAGCCCCAGCATTTT. This encodes CASSDRSGGGQPQHF.

A remark on this clone: In the same sample, other DNA sequences code for this CDR3. The chain employs TRBV18 and TRBJ1-1; D is uncertain. The CDR3 contains 15 residues. Trimming stripped 3 bases from V and 1 base from J, with 12 bases between. The germline gives CDR1 KGHSH, CDR2 LQKENI. In nucleotides, the CDR3 is TGTGCCAGCTCACCGAAAACGGGTCCGAACACTGAAGCTTTCTTT. The encoded protein is CASSPKTGPNTEAFF.

The chain joins TRBV5-4 to TRBJ2-3; the D is unclear. The germline V gene has CDR1 SGHNT and CDR2 YYREEE (reference sequence). The CDR3 runs 16 residues. Trimming shortened V by 0 bases and J by 0 bases, and 11 bases separated the two germline ends. The CDR3, as DNA: TGTGCCAGCAGCTTGGAGAACTCACTAAGCACAGATACGCAGTATTTT. This translates into CASSLENSLSTDTQYF.

The V call is TRBV5-1, the J call TRBJ1-4; possibly TRBD1 for D (6 bases). The germline V and J ends were trimmed by 4 bases and 4 bases, with 14 bases remaining between them. The length of the CDR3 is 15 residues. The germline V gene has CDR1 SGHRS and CDR2 YFSETQ. In DNA form, the CDR3 reads TGCGCCAGCAGCGACTCTGGACAGCGTAATGAAAAACTGTTTTTT. Its protein product is CASSDSGQRNEKLFF. The variable domain in full, with the rest retrieved from reference TRBV5-1 and TRBJ1-4, is KAGVTQTPRYLIKTRGQQVTLSCSPISGHRSVSWYQQTPGQGLQFLFEYFSETQRNKGNFPGRFSGRQFSNSRSEMNVSTLELGDSALYLCASSDSGQRNEKLFFGSGTQLSVL.

In this sample, this clone turned up once. The rearrangement links TRBV7-2 to TRBJ2-1; possibly TRBD2 for D (6 bases). Trimming cost V 5 bases and J 0 bases, with 11 bases left between them. Looked up from germline, CDR1 is SGHTA and CDR2 is FQGNSA. This CDR3 contains 15 residues. In DNA, the CDR3 is TGTGCCAGCAGCGTCCGGGGGAGCTCCTACAATGAGCAGTTCTTC. This gives the protein CASSVRGSSYNEQFF. Drawing the rest from reference TRBV7-2 and TRBJ2-1, the complete variable domain is GAGVSQSPSNKVTEKGKDVELRCDPISGHTALYWYRQSLGQGLEFLIYFQGNSAPDKSGLPSDRFSAERTGGSVSTLTIQRTQQEDSAVYLCASSVRGSSYNEQFFGPGTRLTVL.

This clone was seen once. The chain combines TRBV20-1 with TRBJ2-5; the D is unclear. The V and J ends lost 6 bases and 2 bases respectively, with 7 bases between them. In germline, CDR1 is DFQATT, CDR2 SNEGSKA (reference sequence). This CDR3 has 11 amino acids. The CDR3: CSAHLQETQYF. Written as DNA, the CDR3 is TGCAGTGCACACCTACAAGAGACCCAGTACTTC.

V usage is TRBV5-4 and J usage is TRBJ2-2; 9 nucleotides align to TRBD2. V was pared by 4 bases and J by 4 bases, with 11 bases of the junction left unmatched. Germline V gene lookup returns CDR1 SGHNT and CDR2 YYREEE (reference sequence). The CDR3 loop spans 17 amino acids. CDR3 DNA sequence: TGTGCCAGCAGCCCGACACCGGGACTAGCCGCCACCGGGGAGCTGTTTTTT. Translating it yields CASSPTPGLAATGELFF. Filled out from reference TRBV5-4 and TRBJ2-2, the complete variable domain reads ETGVTQSPTHLIKTRGQQVTLRCSSQSGHNTVSWYQQALGQGPQFIFQYYREEENGRGNFPPRFSGLQFPNYSSELNVNALELDDSALYLCASSPTPGLAATGELFFGEGSRLTVL.

With regard to this clone: Other DNA sequences within the sample encode an identical CDR3. V usage is TRBV6-5 and J usage is TRBJ2-5, with D perhaps TRBD1 (7 bases). V was pared by 2 bases and J by 5 bases, with 15 bases between. This CDR3 has 15 amino acids. Germline CDR1 MNHEY, CDR2 SVGAGI. CDR3 nucleotide sequence: TGTGCCAGCAGTTACGGTTTAGCAGGGGGGGAGACCCAGTACTTC. It encodes CASSYGLAGGETQYF.

The chain employs TRBV25-1 and TRBJ2-7; D ambiguous. CDR1 MGHDK and CDR2 SYGVNS come from the germline V gene. Trimming cost V 3 bases and J 4 bases, with 13 bases left between them. CDR3 length: 14 residues. For the CDR3, the DNA is TGTGCCAGCAGTGAGTATGGGCCAGTGTACGAGCAGTACTTC. It yields the protein CASSEYGPVYEQYF.

The rearrangement links TRBV9 to TRBJ2-5; 9 positions match TRBD2. V was pared by 0 bases and J by 2 bases, with 8 bases of the junction left unmatched. This CDR3 has 17 residues. CDR1 and CDR2 from the germline V gene are SGDLS and YYNGEE. In nucleotides, the CDR3 is TGTGCCAGCAGCGTAGTAGGAGCGGGAGGATATCAAGAGACCCAGTACTTC. It translates to CASSVVGAGGYQETQYF.

V and J are TRBV2 and TRBJ1-5; D call uncertain. The CDR3 is 13 residues long. The V and J ends lost 4 bases and 1 base respectively, with 5 bases between them. Looked up from germline, CDR1 is SNHLY and CDR2 is FYNNEI. CDR3 DNA sequence: TGTGCCAGCAGTGTCCAAAGCAATCAGCCCCAGCATTTT. This sequence encodes CASSVQSNQPQHF.

The genes are TRBV6-1 and TRBJ2-7, with D perhaps matching TRBD2 (6 bases). From germline, CDR1 is MNHNS and CDR2 SASEGT. The germline V and J ends were trimmed by 7 bases and 3 bases, with 19 bases remaining between them. The CDR3 consists of 15 residues. The CDR3 DNA reads TGTGCCAGCATACGGGGCGGGGCTGGTCTCTACGAGCAGTACTTC. Protein sequence: CASIRGGAGLYEQYF.

As to this clone: This same CDR3 is encoded by further DNA sequences in the sample. The chain carries TRBV2 and TRBJ2-1, with D possibly matching TRBD1 (5 bases). The length of the CDR3 is 14 residues. In germline, CDR1 is SNHLY, CDR2 FYNNEI. V lost 5 bases, J lost 4 bases, and 12 bases lay in between. CDR3 amino acids: CASSSGPSYNEQFF. DNA of the CDR3: TGTGCCAGCAGTTCAGGGCCTTCATACAATGAGCAGTTCTTC. Full variable domain (rest looked up from reference TRBV2 and TRBJ2-1): EPEVTQTPSHQVTQMGQEVILRCVPISNHLYFYWYRQILGQKVEFLVSFYNNEISEKSEIFDDQFSVERPDGSNFTLKIRSTKLEDSAMYFCASSSGPSYNEQFFGPGTRLTVL.

J is TRBJ1-2 and V is TRBV6-5, with D uncertain. CDR1 MNHEY and CDR2 SVGAGI come from the germline V gene. Trimming removed 4 bases at V and 4 bases at J, with 10 bases between. This CDR3 has 13 amino acids. CDR3 bases: TGTGCCAGCAGTTTGAGGCTCACCTATGGCTACACCTTC. Residues: CASSLRLTYGYTF.